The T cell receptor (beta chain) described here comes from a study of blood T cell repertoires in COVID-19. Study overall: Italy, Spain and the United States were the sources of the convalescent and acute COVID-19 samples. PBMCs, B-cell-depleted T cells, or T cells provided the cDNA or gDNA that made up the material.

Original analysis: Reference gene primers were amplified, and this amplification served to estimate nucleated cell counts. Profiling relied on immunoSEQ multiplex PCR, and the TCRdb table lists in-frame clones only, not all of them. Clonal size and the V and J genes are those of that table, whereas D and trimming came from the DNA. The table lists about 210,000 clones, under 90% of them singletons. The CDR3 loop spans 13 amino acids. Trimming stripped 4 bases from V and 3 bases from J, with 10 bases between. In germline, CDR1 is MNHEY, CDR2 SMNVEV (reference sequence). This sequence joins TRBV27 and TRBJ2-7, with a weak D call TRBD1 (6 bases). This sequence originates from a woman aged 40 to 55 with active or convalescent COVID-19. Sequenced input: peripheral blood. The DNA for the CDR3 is TGTGCCAGCAGTTACCTACAGGGCTACGAGCAGTACTTC. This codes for CASSYLQGYEQYF.